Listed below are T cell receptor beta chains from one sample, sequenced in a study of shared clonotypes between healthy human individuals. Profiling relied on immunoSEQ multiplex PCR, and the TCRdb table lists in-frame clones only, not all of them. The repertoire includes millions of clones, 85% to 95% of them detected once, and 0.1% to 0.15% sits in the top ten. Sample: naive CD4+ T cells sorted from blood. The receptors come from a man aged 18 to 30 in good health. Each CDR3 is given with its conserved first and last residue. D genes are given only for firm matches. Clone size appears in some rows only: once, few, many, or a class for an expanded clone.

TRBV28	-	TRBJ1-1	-	CASSLGTSNTEAFF	TGTGCCAGCAGTTTGGGCACCTCGAACACTGAAGCTTTCTTT
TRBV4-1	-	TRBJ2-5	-	CASSQDLTGRGTQYF	TGCGCCAGCAGCCAAGATCTTACGGGGCGAGGGACCCAGTACTTC
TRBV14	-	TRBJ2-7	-	CASSQEGLRNYEQYF	TGTGCCAGCAGCCAAGAAGGGTTGCGGAACTACGAGCAGTACTTC
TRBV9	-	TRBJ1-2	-	CASSVKATNYGYTF	TGTGCCAGCAGCGTTAAGGCCACAAACTATGGCTACACCTTC
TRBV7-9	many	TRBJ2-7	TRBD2	CASSRLGGTYEQYF	TGTGCCAGCAGCCGACTCGGGGGGACCTACGAGCAGTACTTC
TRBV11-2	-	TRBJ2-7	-	CASSLRDPAGEQYF	TGTGCCAGCAGCCTCCGGGACCCGGCCGGTGAGCAGTACTTC
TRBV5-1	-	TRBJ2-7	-	CASSLEVLGLSEQYF	TGCGCCAGCAGCTTAGAGGTACTAGGATTGAGCGAGCAGTACTTC
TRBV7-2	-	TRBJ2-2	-	CASNQNTGELFF	TGTGCCAGCAACCAGAACACCGGGGAGCTGTTTTTT
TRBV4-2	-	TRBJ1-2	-	CASSQVIGANYGYTF	TGTGCCAGCAGCCAAGTAATTGGGGCAAACTATGGCTACACCTTC
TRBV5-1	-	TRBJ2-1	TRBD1	CASSSGGQGNNEQFF	TGCGCCAGCAGCTCCGGGGGACAGGGGAACAATGAGCAGTTCTTC
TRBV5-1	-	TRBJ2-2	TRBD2	CASSPSPGGVNTGELFF	TGCGCCAGCAGCCCCTCTCCGGGAGGGGTAAACACCGGGGAGCTGTTTTTT
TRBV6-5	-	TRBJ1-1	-	CASSKSPFMNTEAFF	TGTGCCAGCAGCAAAAGCCCCTTTATGAACACTGAAGCTTTCTTT
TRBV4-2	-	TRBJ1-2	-	CASVGVPANYGYTF	TGTGCCAGCGTGGGGGTCCCTGCTAACTATGGCTACACCTTC
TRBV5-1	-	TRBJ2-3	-	CASSMTGTQYF	TGCGCCAGCAGCATGACTGGGACGCAGTATTTT
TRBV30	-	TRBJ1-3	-	CAWSLYKESSGNTIYF	TGTGCCTGGAGTTTATATAAGGAGAGCTCTGGAAACACCATATATTTT
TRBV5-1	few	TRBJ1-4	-	CASSLGRGNEKLFF	TGCGCCAGCAGCTTGGGCAGGGGTAATGAAAAACTGTTTTTT
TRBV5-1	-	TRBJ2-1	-	CASCSEAYNEQFF	TGCGCCAGCTGTAGCGAAGCCTACAATGAGCAGTTCTTC
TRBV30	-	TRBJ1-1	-	CAWSAGTGNTEAFF	TGTGCCTGGAGTGCCGGGACGGGAAACACTGAAGCTTTCTTT
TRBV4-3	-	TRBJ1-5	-	CASSQGSGRPDQPQHF	TGCGCCAGCAGCCAAGGATCGGGCAGACCCGATCAGCCCCAGCATTTT
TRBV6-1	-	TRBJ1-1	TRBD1	CASITTGGLNTEAFF	TGTGCCAGCATTACAACAGGGGGATTGAACACTGAAGCTTTCTTT
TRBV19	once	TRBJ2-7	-	CASSQTPTYEQYF	TGTGCCAGTAGTCAGACACCCACCTACGAGCAGTACTTC
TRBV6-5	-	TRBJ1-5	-	CASSSGANQPQHF	TGTGCCAGCAGTTCAGGGGCGAATCAGCCCCAGCATTTT
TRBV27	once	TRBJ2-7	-	CASSTGTGGRGRQYF	TGTGCCAGCAGCACTGGGACTGGGGGGAGGGGGCGGCAGTACTTC
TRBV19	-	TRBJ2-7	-	CASSMGRLSSYEQYF	TGTGCCAGTAGTATGGGCAGGCTGAGCTCCTACGAGCAGTACTTC
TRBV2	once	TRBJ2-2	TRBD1	CASSVTGWELFF	TGTGCCAGCAGTGTGACAGGGTGGGAGCTGTTTTTT
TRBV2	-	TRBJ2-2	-	CASSRLGTANTGELFF	TGTGCCAGCAGTAGACTAGGGACAGCGAACACCGGGGAGCTGTTTTTT
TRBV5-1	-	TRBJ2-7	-	CASSLFQGGSYEQYF	TGCGCCAGCAGCTTATTCCAGGGGGGTTCCTACGAGCAGTACTTC
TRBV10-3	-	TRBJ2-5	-	CAISDSETQYF	TGTGCCATCAGTGATTCAGAGACCCAGTACTTC
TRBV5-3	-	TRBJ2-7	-	CARRRTYEQYF	TGTGCCAGAAGACGTACCTACGAGCAGTACTTC
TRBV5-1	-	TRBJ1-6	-	CASSLSQRGRGSSYNSPLHF	TGCGCCAGCAGCTTGAGCCAGCGGGGGCGAGGTAGCTCCTATAATTCACCCCTCCACTTT
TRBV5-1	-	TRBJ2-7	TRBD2	CASSLAKAGVIYEQYF	TGCGCCAGCAGCTTGGCCAAAGCGGGAGTGATCTACGAGCAGTACTTC
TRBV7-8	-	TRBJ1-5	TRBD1	CASSFLGGVYNQPQHF	TGTGCCAGCAGCTTTTTAGGGGGCGTTTACAATCAGCCCCAGCATTTT
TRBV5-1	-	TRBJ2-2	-	CASSLVLTGELFF	TGCGCCAGCAGCTTGGTCCTCACCGGGGAGCTGTTTTTT
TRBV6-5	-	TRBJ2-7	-	CASRYSGEQYF	TGTGCCAGCAGATACTCGGGGGAGCAGTACTTC
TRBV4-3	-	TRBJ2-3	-	CASSQGRVSTDTQYF	TGCGCCAGCAGCCAAGGGCGAGTAAGCACAGATACGCAGTATTTT
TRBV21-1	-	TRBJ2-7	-	CASTRGPEQYF	TGTGCCAGCACCCGAGGCCCCGAGCAGTACTTC
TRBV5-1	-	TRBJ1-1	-	CASSSQSLNTEAFF	TGCGCCAGCAGCTCACAAAGCCTGAACACTGAAGCTTTCTTT
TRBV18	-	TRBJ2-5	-	CASSPALGGETQYF	TGTGCCAGCTCACCTGCCCTAGGGGGAGAGACCCAGTACTTC
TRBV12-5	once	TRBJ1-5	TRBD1	CASGLVLVQGAGQPQHF	TGTGCTAGTGGTTTGGTATTGGTACAGGGGGCCGGTCAGCCCCAGCATTTT
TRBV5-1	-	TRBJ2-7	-	CASSLPDSTYEQYF	TGCGCCAGCAGCTTGCCCGACAGTACCTACGAGCAGTACTTC
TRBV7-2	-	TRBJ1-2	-	CASSLEGGAGGYTF	TGTGCCAGCAGCTTAGAAGGGGGGGCCGGTGGCTACACCTTC
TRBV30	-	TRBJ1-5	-	CAWSPGGNQPQHF	TGTGCCTGGAGTCCCGGGGGGAATCAGCCCCAGCATTTT
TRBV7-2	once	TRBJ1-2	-	CASSLGTGANYGYTF	TGTGCCAGCAGCTTAGGAACGGGTGCTAACTATGGCTACACCTTC
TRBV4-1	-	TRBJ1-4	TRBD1	CASSQGDRATNEKLFF	TGCGCCAGCAGCCAAGGAGACAGGGCAACTAATGAAAAACTGTTTTTT
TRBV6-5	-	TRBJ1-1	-	CASSYREHTEAFF	TGTGCCAGCAGTTACAGGGAGCACACTGAAGCTTTCTTT
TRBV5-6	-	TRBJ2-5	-	CASSTGRKTQYF	TGTGCCAGCAGCACCGGACGAAAGACCCAGTACTTC
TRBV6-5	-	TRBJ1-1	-	CASSYSKRMNTEAFF	TGTGCCAGCAGTTACTCGAAGCGGATGAACACTGAAGCTTTCTTT
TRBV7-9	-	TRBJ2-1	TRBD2	CASSLIAGRYINEQFF	TGTGCCAGCAGTTTAATAGCGGGCCGGTACATCAATGAGCAGTTCTTC
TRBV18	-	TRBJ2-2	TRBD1	CASSPRARGKTGELFF	TGTGCCAGCTCACCGCGGGCCAGGGGGAAGACCGGGGAGCTGTTTTTT
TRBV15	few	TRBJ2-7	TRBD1	CATSRDTGAPYEQYF	TGTGCCACCAGCCGTGATACAGGGGCCCCCTACGAGCAGTACTTC